The 28 T cell receptor beta chains below were found in one sample sequenced in a study of T cell responses to AZD1222 COVID-19 vaccine. TCRdb keeps only in-frame clones here, not all; method: immunoSEQ multiplex PCR. The table shows about 120,000 clones, with approximately 88% occurring only once. The sample here was peripheral blood, taken 28 days after the second AZD1222 dose. The receptors were sampled from an adult who received the AZD1222 COVID-19 vaccine.

This clone was found a few times. The chain combines TRBV5-1 with TRBJ2-7; 7 nucleotides agree with TRBD2. CDR1 and CDR2 from the germline V gene are SGHRS and YFSETQ. With V trimmed by 0 bases and J by 6 bases, 9 bases remained unmatched. The CDR3 is 15 residues long. The CDR3 protein is CASSLAPGLVTEQYF. DNA of the CDR3: TGCGCCAGCAGCTTGGCCCCAGGACTAGTAACCGAGCAGTACTTC.

This chain links TRBV19 with TRBJ1-2; D is uncertain. Trimming took off 4 bases at V and 8 bases at J, with 20 bases between the two ends. This CDR3 spans 15 amino acids. Germline CDR1 reads LNHDA; CDR2 reads SQIVND (reference sequence). Here the CDR3 reads CASSKPSGPAWGYTF. CDR3 in DNA: TGTGCCAGTAGTAAACCCTCCGGACCTGCCTGGGGCTACACCTTC.

The rearrangement joins TRBV5-5 to TRBJ2-2; 7 positions match TRBD1. The CDR3 runs 15 residues. Unmatched junction bases numbered 8, after V lost 2 bases and J lost 7 bases. Germline V gene lookup returns CDR1 SGHKS and CDR2 YYEKEE (reference sequence). CDR3 nucleotides: TGTGCCAGCAGCTTTAGTACGGACAGGAACGGGGAGCTGTTTTTT. Its translation: CASSFSTDRNGELFF.

This rearrangement joins TRBV5-6 to TRBJ1-2; D ambiguous. Germline V lookup: CDR1 SGHDT, CDR2 YYEEEE. This CDR3 has 15 residues. The V and J ends lost 4 bases and 3 bases respectively, with 16 bases between them. CDR3 bases: TGTGCCAGCAGCCAGGACTTTACCACTCACTATGGCTACACCTTC. This sequence encodes CASSQDFTTHYGYTF.

The chain carries TRBV29-1 and TRBJ1-2, with no clear D. The CDR3 loop spans 9 amino acids. Looked up from germline, CDR1 is SQVTM and CDR2 is ANQGSEA. V was pared by 6 bases and J by 6 bases, with 5 bases between. CDR3 protein: CSVRDGYTF. The CDR3 DNA reads as TGCAGCGTGCGGGATGGCTACACCTTC.

This clone was observed many times. This chain uses TRBV29-1 with TRBJ2-1, with 9 positions matching TRBD1. Germline assignment: CDR1 SQVTM and CDR2 ANQGSEA. V shed 5 bases, J shed 8 bases, and the junction held 13 bases outside the gene matches. CDR3 size: 15 residues. DNA of the CDR3: TGCAGCGTTCAAGGACCGGGACAGGGTTCCCATGAGCAGTTCTTC. Protein sequence: CSVQGPGQGSHEQFF.

The chain is built from TRBV5-1 and TRBJ1-1, with a weak D call TRBD1 (5 bases). The CDR3 loop spans 16 amino acids. The ends were cut back, 4 bases at V and 1 base at J, with 17 bases in the middle. Germline V lookup: CDR1 SGHRS, CDR2 YFSETQ. CDR3: CASSPGGGSKNTEAFF. CDR3 in DNA: TGCGCCAGCAGCCCGGGGGGTGGCAGCAAGAACACTGAAGCTTTCTTT.

The J gene is TRBJ1-1, the V gene TRBV19; no clear D gene. The CDR3 sequence is 17 residues long. V was trimmed by 1 base and J by 4 bases, leaving 19 bases between them. Germline V CDR1 and CDR2: LNHDA, SQIVND (reference sequence). The CDR3 DNA reads as TGTGCCAGTAGTATAGCAGGTGACGTGGGTTTGGGCACTGAAGCTTTCTTT. It translates to CASSIAGDVGLGTEAFF.

The chain couples TRBV4-1 to TRBJ1-6, with D possibly being TRBD1 (5 bases). V shed 4 bases and J shed 9 bases, with 16 bases lying between them. The CDR3 loop spans 15 amino acids. From germline, CDR1 is MGHRA and CDR2 YSYEKL. CDR3 loop: CASSRMDEGPSPLHF. DNA for the CDR3: TGCGCCAGCAGCCGGATGGATGAGGGACCTTCACCCCTCCACTTT.

The chain combines TRBV4-2 with TRBJ1-6, with TRBD1 as a possible D gene (5 bases). Germline values: CDR1 LGHNA, CDR2 YNFKEQ. The CDR3 sequence is 15 residues long. Trimming took off 0 bases at V and 6 bases at J, with 9 bases between the two ends. The CDR3 sequence is CASSQDLGANSPLHF. The CDR3 DNA reads as TGTGCCAGCAGCCAAGATCTAGGGGCTAATTCACCCCTCCACTTT.

This chain uses TRBV9 with TRBJ2-1, with a tentative D call TRBD2 (5 bases). CDR3 length: 16 residues. With 2 bases removed from V and 0 bases from J, the gap between germline ends came to 12 bases. Germline CDR1 reads SGDLS; CDR2 reads YYNGEE. The chain's CDR3 is CASSVTGLRSYNEQFF. CDR3 DNA: TGTGCCAGCAGCGTGACTGGACTGCGCTCCTACAATGAGCAGTTCTTC.

The chain uses TRBV18 and TRBJ1-3; D is possibly TRBD1 (5 bases). Trimming took off 4 bases at V and 7 bases at J, with 17 bases between the two ends. Germline assignment: CDR1 KGHSH and CDR2 LQKENI. This CDR3 is built from 15 residues. CDR3 in DNA: TGTGCCAGCTCACGGGGGGACGGCCTCAGTAACACCATATATTTT. It is translated as CASSRGDGLSNTIYF.

The chain links TRBV6-2 or TRBV6-3 to TRBJ2-2, with unresolved D. With 5 bases removed from V and 0 bases from J, the gap between germline ends came to 10 bases. The CDR3 sequence is 15 residues long. Germline loops: CDR1 MNHEY, CDR2 SVGEGT. CDR3 sequence reads: CASSIGLTNTGELFF. The CDR3 bases are TGTGCCAGCAGTATTGGTCTTACGAACACCGGGGAGCTGTTTTTT.

This clone appeared a few times. The chain employs TRBV2 and TRBJ1-2; maybe TRBD1 (5 bases). The V gene lost 4 bases and the J gene lost 6 bases, with 12 bases spanning the gap. The germline V gene has CDR1 SNHLY and CDR2 FYNNEI. The CDR3 contains 13 residues. CDR3 loop: CASSGGLDNGYTF. The DNA for the CDR3 is TGTGCCAGCAGTGGGGGCCTTGATAATGGCTACACCTTC.

This clone was seen a single time. The chain links TRBV6-6 to TRBJ2-2, with 14 bases identical to TRBD2. Germline trimming cut 5 bases from V and 0 bases from J; bases unmatched to any gene: 5. The CDR3 totals 18 residues. The germline CDR1 and CDR2 sequences are MNHNY and SVGAGI (reference sequence). CDR3 bases: TGTGCCAGCAGTCCCCGGACTAGCGGGGGGTCGAACACCGGGGAGCTGTTTTTT. This encodes CASSPRTSGGSNTGELFF.

This chain links TRBV27 with TRBJ1-2, with D possibly matching TRBD1 (5 bases). This CDR3 region has 14 residues. Deletions cut 2 bases from V and 0 bases from J, with 7 bases between. Germline values: CDR1 MNHEY, CDR2 SMNVEV (reference sequence). In nucleotides, the CDR3 is TGTGCCAGCAGTTTACAGGGATCTAACTATGGCTACACCTTC. Protein sequence: CASSLQGSNYGYTF.

In its sample, this clone was seen a few times. The junction differs from germline at one of its ends, possibly a read error. The CDR3: CASSSGTGSYEQYF. As DNA, the CDR3 is TGTGCTAGCAGCTCCGGGACAGGCTCCTACGAGCAGTACTTC. The rearrangement joins TRBV7-7 to TRBJ2-7; TRBD1 matches at 8 bases. This CDR3 region has 14 residues. Germline loops: CDR1 SSHAT, CDR2 FNYEAQ (reference sequence).

This chain uses TRBV7-9 with TRBJ1-2; a possible D gene is TRBD1 (5 bases). V was cut by 6 bases and J by 4 bases, with 12 bases left in between. Germline lookup yields CDR1 SEHNR and CDR2 FQNEAQ (reference sequence). The CDR3 contains 13 residues. The CDR3 DNA sequence: TGTGCCAGCAGTCACGACAGCTTCTATGGCTACACCTTC. Encoded protein: CASSHDSFYGYTF.

This clone was picked up one time. The V gene is TRBV28, the J gene TRBJ2-5; a weak D match, TRBD1 (6 bases). Trimming removed 5 bases from V and 5 bases from J, with 9 bases in between. This CDR3 region has 12 residues. Looked up from germline, CDR1 is MDHEN and CDR2 is SYDVKM. The DNA of the CDR3 is TGTGCCAGCAGTCAGGGGTTGGAGACCCAGTACTTC. Translated, it gives CASSQGLETQYF.

V is TRBV5-6 and J is TRBJ1-2; D gene ambiguous. CDR3 length: 15 amino acids. Trimming removed 0 bases from V and 0 bases from J, with 9 bases in between. From germline, CDR1 is SGHDT and CDR2 YYEEEE. Written as DNA, the CDR3 is TGTGCCAGCAGCTTGGCGGAGGCCGCTAACTATGGCTACACCTTC. Its translation is CASSLAEAANYGYTF.

The chain has TRBV7-2 and TRBJ1-1; unclear D gene. The CDR3 covers 15 residues. CDR1 and CDR2 from the germline V gene are SGHTA and FQGNSA. V lost 6 bases to trimming and J lost 4 bases, with 18 bases between them. The CDR3 loop reads CASRQLQGRRTEAFF. In DNA form, the CDR3 reads TGTGCCAGCAGACAGTTACAAGGGAGGCGCACTGAAGCTTTCTTT.

The gene calls are TRBV27 and TRBJ2-5; 10 nucleotides agree with TRBD2. V lost 4 bases to trimming and J lost 2 bases; unmatched junction nucleotides: 7. CDR3 length equals 16 residues. CDR1 and CDR2 (germline): MNHEY, SMNVEV (reference sequence). CDR3: CASSSQRGGRQETQYF. In DNA form, the CDR3 reads TGTGCCAGCAGTTCTCAGCGGGGGGGCCGTCAAGAGACCCAGTACTTC.

This sequence joins TRBV7-2 and TRBJ2-7; 7 bases map to TRBD2. Trimming removed 5 bases from V and 0 bases from J; junction bases left unmatched: 10. The CDR3 spans 16 residues. CDR1 and CDR2 (germline): SGHTA, FQGNSA. CDR3 DNA sequence: TGTGCCAGCAGCCCCGGACCTGGGGAGGGCTCCTACGAGCAGTACTTC. Translated, it gives CASSPGPGEGSYEQYF.

The gene calls are TRBV7-3 and TRBJ2-1; the D gene could be TRBD1 or TRBD2 (5 bases each). This CDR3 has 14 amino acids. With 0 bases removed from V and 10 bases from J, the gap between germline ends came to 13 bases. In germline, CDR1 is SGHTA, CDR2 FQGTGA. CDR3 sequence (DNA): TGTGCCAGCAGCTTAACGGGGAGCCAGGGCGAGCAGTTCTTC. Translated, it gives CASSLTGSQGEQFF.

The genes are TRBV27 and TRBJ1-2; the match to TRBD1 covers 7 bases. The CDR3 consists of 13 residues. The trim removed 3 bases at V and 7 bases at J, leaving 5 bases unmatched. Germline V gene data show CDR1 as MNHEY and CDR2 as SMNVEV (reference sequence). CDR3 coding DNA: TGTGCCAGCAGTTTCGCAGACAGGGTTGGCTACACCTTC. Translated: CASSFADRVGYTF.

This clone was seen a single time. This chain connects TRBV3-1 (or the pseudogene TRBV3-2) to TRBJ2-1; D possibly uses TRBD1 or TRBD2 (5 bases each). CDR1 is LGHDT, CDR2 YNNKEL, per germline (reference sequence). This CDR3 comprises 16 residues. V gave up 4 bases and J gave up 4 bases, with 17 bases separating them. In DNA, the CDR3 is TGTGCCAGCAGCCGGACGACCGGGACGGAGTACAATGAGCAGTTCTTC. Protein product: CASSRTTGTEYNEQFF.

The J gene is TRBJ2-1, the V gene TRBV4-3; D may be TRBD2 (6 bases). The V gene's germline CDR1 is LGHNA and CDR2 YSLEER. Trimming removed 1 base from V and 8 bases from J, with 15 bases in between. CDR3 length: 15 amino acids. As DNA, the CDR3 is TGCGCCAGCAGCCAAGTATCCGGGGGAGGCTATGAGCAGTTCTTC. Translating it yields CASSQVSGGGYEQFF.

The rearrangement joins TRBV4-1 to TRBJ1-1, with D possibly TRBD1 on 5 matching bases. From germline, CDR1 is MGHRA and CDR2 YSYEKL. The CDR3 consists of 14 residues. Trimming removed 2 bases at V and 5 bases at J, with 12 bases between. The DNA of the CDR3 is TGCGCCAGCAGCCAAACACAGGACATAACTGAAGCTTTCTTT. Translated, it gives CASSQTQDITEAFF.